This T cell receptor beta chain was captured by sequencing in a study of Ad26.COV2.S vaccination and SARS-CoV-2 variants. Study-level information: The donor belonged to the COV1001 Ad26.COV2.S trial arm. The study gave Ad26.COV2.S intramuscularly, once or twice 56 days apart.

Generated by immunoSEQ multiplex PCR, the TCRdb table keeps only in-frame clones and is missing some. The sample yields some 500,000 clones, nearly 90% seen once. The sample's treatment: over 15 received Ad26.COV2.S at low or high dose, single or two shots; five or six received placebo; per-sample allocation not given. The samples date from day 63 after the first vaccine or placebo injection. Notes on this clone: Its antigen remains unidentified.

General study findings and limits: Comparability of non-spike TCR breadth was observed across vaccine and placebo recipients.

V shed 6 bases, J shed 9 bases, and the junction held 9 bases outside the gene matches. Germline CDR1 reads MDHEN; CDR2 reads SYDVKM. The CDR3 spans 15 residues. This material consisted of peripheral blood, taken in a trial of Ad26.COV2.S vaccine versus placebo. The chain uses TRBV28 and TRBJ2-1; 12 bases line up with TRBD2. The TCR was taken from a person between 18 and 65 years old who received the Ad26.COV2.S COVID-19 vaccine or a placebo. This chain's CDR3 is CASSRRTSGESEQFF. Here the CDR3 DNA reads TGTGCCAGCAGCCGTCGGACTAGCGGGGAGTCTGAGCAGTTCTTC.